This TCR beta chain was found in a study of a mutant IDH1 vaccine in newly diagnosed glioma (TCRdb year 2021). Notes on the research overall: Patients were given eight vaccinations, in weeks 1, 3, 5, 7, 11, 15, 19 and 23, which matched visits V03 through V10. Longitudinal TCRB deep sequencing was performed for fewer than 30 treated patients wherever samples were available for exploratory analyses. Peripheral blood was collected at six visits: V03 (baseline), V05, V07, V10, V12 and V13. Vaccination was initiated 4-6 weeks after radiotherapy alone, or concurrently with temozolomide cycles in the chemotherapy-containing groups. Prior to enrollment, patients had been given standard therapy consisting of radiotherapy alone, temozolomide alone, or radiochemotherapy with temozolomide, with the combination given to most patients. Of the 25 to 40 treated patients, approximately 62% were male and 37.5% were female, and the mean age was roughly 38 years.

The time point label on this specimen signifies: week 11, during vaccination. Every vaccine dose consisted of 300 ug of a 20-mer mutant IDH1 peptide in Montanide, administered subcutaneously together with topical imiquimod. Newly diagnosed WHO grade 3 or 4 IDH1-mutant astrocytomas showing loss of nuclear ATRX were present in the donors. The samples were drawn from NOA16, a multicentre, single-arm, open-label phase I trial in Germany that tested a mutant IDH1 peptide vaccine in humans for the first time. Genomic DNA for TCRB sequencing was extracted from EDTA blood using the DNeasy Blood and Tissue Kit. Libraries were made using the immunoSEQ multiplex PCR assay. Rearranged TCR beta chain sequences were amplified with the hsTCRB Kit following the manufacturer's protocol. An Illumina MiSeq was used to sequence the TCRB libraries. The original pipeline was this. The proprietary platform of the kit vendor was used for demultiplexing, trimming and gene mapping. Sourced from immuneACCESS, this table was stored by TCRdb with only in-frame sequences that have V and J called. A share of the clones is absent; for the studies checked, an unresolved V gene accounts for under half, and the remainder has no known explanation. V and J calls and clone size follow that table, whereas D and trimming were derived from the DNA. The sample table records roughly 60,000 clones; roughly 80% of these occur just once. The ten largest account for around 3.3% of the sample.

The CDR3, cysteine through phenylalanine, is 16 amino acids long. Only CDR3 DNA remains: 48 bases, in frame from the first base. The germline ends are 14 bases apart after V is trimmed by 2 bases and J by 1 base. From a lookup of the germline V gene (reference sequence), CDR1 and CDR2 are LNHNV and YYDKDF. As regards this clone: Its target antigen remains unknown. Base qualities were left out, and no much larger clone turns up one base away.

Paper-wide results and their limitations: Availability determined which PBMC samples were chosen for TCRB deep sequencing. Vaccine-induced immune responses across multiple MHC alleles were detected in around 92% of patients. Pseudoprogression appeared unrelated to alterations in the top peripheral T cell clonotypes detected by TCRB sequencing. It was noted by the authors that analyses of patient blood samples could not be reproduced owing to sample limitations.

The sample was PBMCs, taken from a glioma patient whose treatment included an IDH1 peptide vaccine. The chain uses TRBV15 and TRBJ2-5; the D gene remains uncertain. This TCR came from a man aged 30-40 years with glioma. Read as DNA, the sequence is TGTGCCACCAGCAGACGGCCCCCAGGCAGCCAAGAGACCCAGTACTTC. This gives the protein CATSRRPPGSQETQYF.